This T cell receptor (beta chain) came from a study of cytomegalovirus exposure and HLA in healthy donors (dated by TCRdb to about 2017). Broadly, across the study: According to an earlier analysis of a few hundred of the donors, 150 million to 200 million T cells yielded 120 million or so unique TCR beta sequences and about 300 Gb of sequence data. An early release that covered about 600 HLA-typed donors contained approximately 290 gigabases of sequencing data and about 93 million unique TCR sequences. The genetic ancestry cluster associated with self-reported Caucasian donors included 65% to 90% of the roughly 390 genotyped donors. The aim of the study was to test whether cataloging public T cell receptors could identify signatures of past pathogen exposure. The study profiled the T cell repertoires of under 700 subjects by immunosequencing and related them to cytomegalovirus serostatus. Along with the 666-subject first cohort, a separate validation cohort of more than 90 different subjects was used. To predict cytomegalovirus infection status, the study brought together high-throughput TCR immunosequencing, statistical association of individual TCRs with disease status, and machine learning. To study patterns of TCR occurrence, a later analysis re-analyzed previously published TCR beta repertoires from 666 donors and added high-resolution HLA genotyping. The later analysis used no new phenotypic data to find candidate immune exposures, relying instead on TCR beta sequences and their occurrence across donors. An earlier analysis of around 580 of the donors used high-throughput TCR beta sequencing to judge whether each TCR beta V gene segment behaved as functional or pseudogenic. Donor age, sex, ethnicity and CMV serostatus were collected together with the repertoire data. Genome-wide SNP genotypes for about 65% of the roughly 700 donors were used in a later genetic analysis, which treated that subset as a discovery cohort. All discovery cohort repertoires had been generated using a single sequencing platform. HLA typing covered class I and class II loci at four-digit resolution. The number of typed donors differed by locus: roughly 629-630 for A, B, C, DRB1 and DQB1; some 500 for DQA1; 606 for DPA1; and 400 to 480 for DPB1. Because of strong linkage in the cohort, roughly five DR-DQ haplotypes were treated as single units for association and clustering. Among some 400 genotyped donors of the cohort, an average of roughly 230,000 unique TCR beta nucleotide sequences was sequenced per donor, of which about 20% were non-productive. Here is what the overall study found, with its caveats: Linkage disequilibrium might explain the correlated functional status among segregating V segments, but an unknown experimental factor could not be excluded. Most TCR sequences were observed very rarely across donors, whereas some public TCRs were present in many individuals. A later analysis found that most CMV-associated TCR beta chains appeared HLA-restricted, with HLA associations seemingly driven largely by CMV exposure. A cluster of highly shared sequence variants was judged likely to be a technical artifact of the sequencing pipeline. A later analysis associated about 17,000 TCR beta sequences with specific HLA alleles at a false discovery rate of 0.05. A further reported finding was that TCR beta sequences accurately predicted the HLA-A and HLA-B alleles for most subjects in the first cohort. The 87-base-pair reads could not distinguish some IMGT-functional V segments, including TRBV6-2 and TRBV6-3, so those segments were excluded. Three of the identified cytomegalovirus-associated TCR beta chains were confirmed in vitro to be specific for cytomegalovirus antigens. A later genetic analysis associated a missense DCLRE1C variant with V-gene and J-gene trimming of TCR beta chains, and an independent cohort replicated the association. An earlier analysis of around 540 of the donors showed that most TCR beta V segments appeared in productive rearrangements either about 87% or about 30% of the time, which broadly matched IMGT annotations. The study listed approximately 150 TCR beta chains as associated with cytomegalovirus. In a later genetic analysis, fewer N-insertions in productive TCRs were reported among donors in an Asian-associated ancestry cluster than the 666-donor mean. Roughly uniform sequencing depth across donors was assumed in presence/absence analyses, although this assumption may not hold. In a later analysis, TCR association rates were found to vary across HLA loci, with the most associated TCRs seen for DRB1 alleles and the fewest for HLA-C alleles. In a later analysis, several top co-occurrence clusters were reported to appear linked to parvovirus B19, influenza, CMV and Epstein-Barr virus. According to the authors, the approach could potentially be generalized to other disease states and immunological phenotypes. Only TCR beta chains were sequenced in this cohort, and the absence of alpha or paired-chain data limited detectable features. Compared with equally common non-associated chains, HLA-associated TCR beta chains in a later analysis were more clonally expanded and had lower generation probabilities. Cytomegalovirus status was reported to be diagnosed by the classifier with high specificity and sensitivity in both the original and validation cohorts. Because some donors lacked HLA typing at each locus, the association tests relied only on the typed subset. About 17 rarely observed V segments, including chromosome 9 orphons, were excluded from the earlier analysis of a few hundred of the donors because counts were too low. For the cohort, immune exposure information was limited to CMV serostatus. Assigning TCR associations to individual alleles was difficult when HLA alleles, especially DR and DQ, strongly co-occurred.

The method was the immunoSEQ multiplex PCR assay. For the multiplex PCR, a mixture combining 60 forward primers for TCR Vbeta segments and 13 reverse primers for TCR Jbeta segments was used. The CDR3 region of rearranged TCR beta genes was amplified from genomic DNA by a multiplex PCR assay. On the Illumina HiSeq System, the amplified TCR beta libraries were sequenced as 87-base-pair reads. Turning to the authors' computational methods: A later analysis counted about 76 million unique TCR beta chains across the 550 to 750 repertoires, and around 12 million of these chains were shared by at least two donors. Raw reads were error-corrected and collapsed into unique sequences by a nearest-neighbor algorithm in which closely related sequences were merged to remove PCR and sequencing errors. To assign V, D and J gene segments, CDR3 sequences were aligned to IMGT reference sequences. For a sequence to be retained, a match of at least six nucleotides to both a V gene segment and a J gene segment was required. Rearrangements were classified as productive when the CDR3 lacked stop codons and remained in frame with V and J, and all other rearrangements were classified as non-productive. CDR3 was defined by IMGT convention, running from the second conserved V-encoded cysteine to the conserved J-encoded phenylalanine. The earlier analysis of 500 to 600 of the donors excluded sequences that lacked an unambiguous match to a single V gene segment. In an earlier analysis of several hundred of the donors, V segments were called functional above 56.7% productive rearrangements and were called segregating when the between-donor standard deviation exceeded 5%. A statistical classification framework was built for diagnosing cytomegalovirus status from the catalog of TCR beta chain sequences. A later analysis assigned V and J genes by comparing TCR nucleotide sequences with IMGT/GENE-DB human TR gene sequences. A later analysis assigned CDR3 sequences and most-parsimonious VDJ recombination scenarios with the TCRdist pipeline. A later analysis defined each TCR beta chain by its CDR3 amino acid sequence plus V-gene family, and excluded reads lacking a unique V-gene family. In a later analysis, around 650 highly shared, low-generation-probability nucleotide sequences were removed to address suspected cross-contamination and a sequencing artifact. In a later analysis, a clonal expansion index for each public chain was calculated from normalized within-repertoire ranks of inferred template counts. A later analysis computed generation probabilities with a VDJ recombination model fitted to out-of-frame rearrangements, and checked the results against IGoR. In a later analysis, hypergeometric tests were used to score TCR-TCR, TCR-HLA and TCR-CMV co-occurrence, with a repertoire-size bias correction applied to TCR pairs. A later analysis estimated false discovery rates by permuting HLA or CMV assignments 20 times. In a later analysis, co-occurring TCRs were grouped using DBSCAN, and TCRdist sequence similarity was added for clustering within HLA-allele-positive subsets. Repertoires with fewer than 30,000 or more than 120,000 public chains, plus five repertoires with anomalous nucleotide sharing, were excluded from co-occurrence clustering. TCRdb retrieved this table from immuneACCESS and kept in-frame rearrangements only. Not all clones are present; in checked studies, unresolved V genes account for under half, and no reason is known for the remainder. V, J and clone size are taken as reported in that table, and D and trimming were inferred from the DNA itself. Here the sample has 150,000 to 200,000 clones; 68% occur a single time. The ten largest clones capture less than 1.5% of the sample.

Of note for this clone: Its antigen is unknown. Within one base of it there is no much larger clone, and no base qualities were kept.

The cohort was made up of roughly 670 healthy bone marrow donors. All cohort members were sampled while nominally healthy, although unrecorded immune exposures were likely present. The donor tested CMV seronegative, placing the donor among the approximately 400 seronegative members of the cohort. A peripheral blood sample was collected from each donor, and TCR beta sequencing was performed on peripheral blood mononuclear cells. The Qiagen DNeasy Blood Extraction Kit was used to extract genomic DNA from the blood cell samples. V is shortened by 7 bases, J by 7 bases, and the region joining them spans 14 bases. The CDR3, from cysteine to phenylalanine, totals 14 residues. CDR3 DNA only is kept here, 42 bases in frame from base 1. Reading the germline V gene (reference sequence) gives CDR1 LNHDA and CDR2 SQIVND.

Sequencing was done on a sample of PBMCs. The V and J genes are TRBV19 and TRBJ1-6; TRBD1 is a possible D gene, resting on 6 matching bases. This clonotype was sampled from a man between 50 and 59 years old in good health and CMV-seronegative. CDR3 region: CASTVGGPNSPLHF. DNA sequence: TGTGCCAGTACGGTGGGGGGGCCCAATTCACCCCTCCACTTT. The full variable domain, with segments outside the CDR3 supplied by the reference TRBV19 and TRBJ1-6 proteins, appears as DGGITQSPKYLFRKEGQNVTLSCEQNLNHDAMYWYRQDPGQGLRLIYYSQIVNDFQKGDIAEGYSVSREKKESFPLTVTSAQKNPTAFYLCASTVGGPNSPLHFGNGTRLTVT.